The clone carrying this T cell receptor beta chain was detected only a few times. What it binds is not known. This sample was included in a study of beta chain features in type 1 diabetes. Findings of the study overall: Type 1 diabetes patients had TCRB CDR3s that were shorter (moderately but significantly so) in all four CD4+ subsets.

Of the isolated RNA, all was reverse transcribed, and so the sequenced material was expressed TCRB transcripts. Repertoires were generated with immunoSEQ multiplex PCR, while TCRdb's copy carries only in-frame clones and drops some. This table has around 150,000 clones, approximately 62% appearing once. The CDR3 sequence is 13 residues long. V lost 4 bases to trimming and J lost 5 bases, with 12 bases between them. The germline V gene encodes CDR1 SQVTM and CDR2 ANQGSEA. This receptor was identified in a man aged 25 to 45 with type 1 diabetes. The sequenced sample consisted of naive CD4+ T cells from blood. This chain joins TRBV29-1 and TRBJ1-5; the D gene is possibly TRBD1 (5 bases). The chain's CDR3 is CSVAGGTDQPQHF. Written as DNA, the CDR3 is TGCAGCGTTGCGGGTGGGACCGATCAGCCCCAGCATTTT. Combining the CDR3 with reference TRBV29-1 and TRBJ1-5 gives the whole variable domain SAVISQKPSRDICQRGTSLTIQCQVDSQVTMMFWYRQQPGQSLTLIATANQGSEATYESGFVIDKFPISRPNLTFSTLTVSNMSPEDSSIYLCSVAGGTDQPQHFGDGTRLSIL.